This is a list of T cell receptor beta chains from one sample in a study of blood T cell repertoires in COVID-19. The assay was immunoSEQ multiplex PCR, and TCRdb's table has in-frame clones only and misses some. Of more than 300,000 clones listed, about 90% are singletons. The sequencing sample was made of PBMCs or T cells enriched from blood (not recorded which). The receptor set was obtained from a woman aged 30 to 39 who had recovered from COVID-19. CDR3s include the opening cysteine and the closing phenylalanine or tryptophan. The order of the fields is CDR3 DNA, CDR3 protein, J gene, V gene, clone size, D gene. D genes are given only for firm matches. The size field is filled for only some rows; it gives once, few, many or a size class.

TGTGCCAGCAGCCCCCCAGCCGGAGTTAACTATGGCTACACCTTC | CASSPPAGVNYGYTF | TRBJ1-2 | TRBV7-9 | NA | NA
TGCAGCGTTCTGCTAGGGACAGGGAACTACGAGCAGTACTTC | CSVLLGTGNYEQYF | TRBJ2-7 | TRBV29-1 | NA | TRBD1
TGTGCCAGCAGCCCCCAGAAGTCAGTCTATGGCTACACCTTC | CASSPQKSVYGYTF | TRBJ1-2 | TRBV7-2 | NA | NA
TGCGCCAGCAGCTTGGCGGGGGGGCAGGACACTGAAGCTTTCTTT | CASSLAGGQDTEAFF | TRBJ1-1 | TRBV5-1 | NA | NA
TGTGCCAGCAGCCAAGAGGGGGGGTACTACAATGAGCAGTTCTTC | CASSQEGGYYNEQFF | TRBJ2-1 | TRBV14 | few | TRBD2
TGTGCCAGCAGAACACAGGGATCCTACAATGAGCAGTTCTTC | CASRTQGSYNEQFF | TRBJ2-1 | TRBV5-8 | few | NA
TGTGCCAGCTCACCACAGGGACAGGGGATGTCAGGGTATGGCTACACCTTC | CASSPQGQGMSGYGYTF | TRBJ1-2 | TRBV18 | NA | TRBD1
TGTGCCAGCAGTTTTGACAGGGGACGCGGCTACACCTTC | CASSFDRGRGYTF | TRBJ1-2 | TRBV28 | NA | TRBD1
TGTGCCAGCAGTTACTCGGTGGGGCAGGGAAGGGCTGAAGCTTTCTTT | CASSYSVGQGRAEAFF | TRBJ1-1 | TRBV6-5 | NA | NA
TGTGCCAGCAGTTACTCTCAGGGCATTAACTATGGCTACACCTTC | CASSYSQGINYGYTF | TRBJ1-2 | TRBV6-5 | NA | NA
TGTGCCAGCAGTTACGGGGACAGAGAACAAGAGACCCAGTACTTC | CASSYGDREQETQYF | TRBJ2-5 | TRBV6-2/TRBV6-3 | NA | TRBD1
TGTGCCAGCCGGAGGGGGGGAGATACCGGGGAGCTGTTTTTT | CASRRGGDTGELFF | TRBJ2-2 | TRBV6-5 | NA | NA
TGTGCCAGCTCACCACCACATACCCCCTACGAGCAGTACTTC | CASSPPHTPYEQYF | TRBJ2-7 | TRBV18 | NA | NA
TGCAGCGCCTTAGGATTTGGAGGAGGCACAGATACGCAGTATTTT | CSALGFGGGTDTQYF | TRBJ2-3 | TRBV29-1 | NA | NA
TGTGCCAGCTCACCCCAGGGACAGGGGGAAAAACTGTTTTTT | CASSPQGQGEKLFF | TRBJ1-4 | TRBV18 | NA | TRBD1
TGTGCCACCTGGAGGGGAGGGCATGATGGCTACACCTTC | CATWRGGHDGYTF | TRBJ1-2 | TRBV19 | NA | NA
TGTGCCAGTAGTGTGCCGGGACAGGGCAAATGGGAGACCCAGTACTTC | CASSVPGQGKWETQYF | TRBJ2-5 | TRBV19 | NA | TRBD1
TGTGCCAGCAGTCAGCGGACTAGCGGGACCGAGCAGTACTTC | CASSQRTSGTEQYF | TRBJ2-7 | TRBV27 | few | TRBD2
TGTGCCACCAAACAGGGCGAATATAATTCACCCCTCCACTTT | CATKQGEYNSPLHF | TRBJ1-6 | TRBV6-5 | NA | NA
TGTGCCAGCAGCTTAGACACAGGGGAAGCTTTCTTT | CASSLDTGEAFF | TRBJ1-1 | TRBV5-4 | once | NA
TGTGCCAGCAGTTTCTCGGGACTAGCGGTCCTGGGGGCGGGAGATACGCAGTATTTT | CASSFSGLAVLGAGDTQYF | TRBJ2-3 | TRBV27 | NA | TRBD2
TGTGCCAGCAGCTCCCCGGGACAGGGAACCTACGAGCAGTACTTC | CASSSPGQGTYEQYF | TRBJ2-7 | TRBV7-9 | NA | TRBD1
TGCGCCAGCAGCAAAGGACAGGGTGCCATATACGAGCAGTACTTC | CASSKGQGAIYEQYF | TRBJ2-7 | TRBV5-1 | once | TRBD1
TGCAGCGTTGAAGGAGGGCCAGGACGCACAGATACGCAGTATTTT | CSVEGGPGRTDTQYF | TRBJ2-3 | TRBV29-1 | once | NA
TGTGCCAGTAAGGACAGGGGTTACTATGGCTACACCTTC | CASKDRGYYGYTF | TRBJ1-2 | TRBV19 | NA | TRBD1
TGTGCCAGCAGCTTTGGGGCCTATCAGCCCCAGCATTTT | CASSFGAYQPQHF | TRBJ1-5 | TRBV7-2 | NA | NA
TGTGCCATCAGCTCGGGGACAGGGGGCCAGGGTTGGCATTCACCCCTCCACTTT | CAISSGTGGQGWHSPLHF | TRBJ1-6 | TRBV10-3 | NA | TRBD1
TGTGCCAGCAGCTCCCTAGGGTCCGGGACAGGGTTTTACGAGCAGTACTTC | CASSSLGSGTGFYEQYF | TRBJ2-7 | TRBV7-9 | NA | TRBD1
TGCGCCAGCAGCCGCAGGTATGGAGGGGCTAGCGGGAGTTCCGCCTACGAGCAGTACTTC | CASSRRYGGASGSSAYEQYF | TRBJ2-7 | TRBV4-3 | NA | TRBD2
TGTGCCAGCAGCTTAGATTCCAGGGGGCAAGAGACCCAGTACTTC | CASSLDSRGQETQYF | TRBJ2-5 | TRBV7-6 | NA | TRBD1
TGTGCCAGCAGCCCGGGACTAGCGGGAGGATTCCGTGACACAGATACGCAGTATTTT | CASSPGLAGGFRDTDTQYF | TRBJ2-3 | TRBV7-2 | NA | TRBD2
TGCGCCAGCAGTGAGCCCAGGGTGGATGAAAAACTGTTTTTT | CASSEPRVDEKLFF | TRBJ1-4 | TRBV10-2 | NA | NA
TGTGCCAGCAGTTCCCGTAGACAGGGCGAACATCAGCCCCAGCATTTT | CASSSRRQGEHQPQHF | TRBJ1-5 | TRBV6-6 | NA | TRBD1
TGTGCCAGCAGTCCTGGGGGGGCGGGCGAGCAGTACTTC | CASSPGGAGEQYF | TRBJ2-7 | TRBV27 | NA | NA